What follows are 10 T cell receptor beta chains derived from one specimen sequenced in a study of a mutant IDH1 vaccine in newly diagnosed glioma. The time point denotes: week 35, safety follow-up. Every vaccine dose comprised 300 ug of mutant IDH1 20-mer peptide plus topical imiquimod. Libraries were prepared by immunoSEQ multiplex PCR; TCRdb keeps only in-frame clonotypes and omits some of them. Among tens of thousands of clones listed, roughly 80% were seen once. No antigen has been identified for these receptors. Sequencing was performed on PBMCs, taken from a glioma patient whose treatment included an IDH1 peptide vaccine. The receptor set was obtained from a woman between 18 and 29 years old with glioma.

This chain connects TRBV6-1 to TRBJ2-2; weak D call: TRBD2 (6 bases). Germline V gives CDR1 MNHNS, CDR2 SASEGT. Trimming left V 7 bases short and J 6 bases short, with 15 bases between. The CDR3 is 14 residues long. The CDR3 here is CASKASAFPGELFF. The CDR3 DNA is TGTGCCAGCAAAGCTAGCGCGTTCCCCGGGGAGCTGTTTTTT.

This CDR3 reads CASSYGASTDTQYF. The CDR3 DNA is TGTGCCAGCAGTTACGGGGCTAGCACAGATACGCAGTATTTT. The gene calls are TRBV6-5 and TRBJ2-3; TRBD1 is a possible D gene (5 bases). Trimming removed 2 bases from V and 0 bases from J, with 6 bases in between. The germline V gene has CDR1 MNHEY and CDR2 SVGAGI. The CDR3 runs to 14 residues.

This clone came up once. The V gene is TRBV6-1, the J gene TRBJ2-2; a possible D gene is TRBD1 (5 bases). CDR1 is MNHNS and CDR2 is SASEGT in the germline V gene. V was pared by 4 bases and J by 7 bases, with 16 bases between. This CDR3 has 15 residues. The CDR3 DNA follows: TGTGCCAGCAGTGCGGCTCAGGGAATCGGCGGGGAGCTGTTTTTT. Protein sequence: CASSAAQGIGGELFF.

This clone was seen a single time. This rearrangement joins TRBV4-2 to TRBJ2-1, with TRBD2 matching over 9 bases. J lost 5 bases, V lost 0 bases, and 5 bases had no gene match. Per germline, CDR1 LGHNA and CDR2 YNFKEQ. CDR3 size: 16 residues. For the CDR3, the DNA is TGTGCCAGCAGCCAAGAGGGACTAGCCTCGAACAATGAGCAGTTCTTC. This gives the protein CASSQEGLASNNEQFF.

The V call is TRBV9, the J call TRBJ1-6, with D possibly TRBD1 on 5 matching bases. V dropped 0 bases and J dropped 8 bases, with 9 bases sitting between them. The CDR3 runs to 14 residues. CDR1 is SGDLS and CDR2 is YYNGEE in the germline V gene. CDR3 protein: CASSVVGVDSPLHF. The CDR3 bases are TGTGCCAGCAGCGTAGTAGGGGTAGATTCACCCCTCCACTTT.

In DNA form, the CDR3 reads TGTGCCTGCGTAATGGACGGGGGCCGGGGTGAGCAGTTCTTC. Translating it yields CACVMDGGRGEQFF. This chain connects TRBV6-1 to TRBJ2-1, with D perhaps TRBD1 or TRBD2 (6 bases each). Germline V gene sequence: CDR1 MNHNS, CDR2 SASEGT. CDR3 size: 14 residues. Trimming took off 11 bases at V and 9 bases at J, with 23 bases between the two ends.

The chain employs TRBV5-6 and TRBJ2-4; D remains ambiguous. CDR1 and CDR2 (germline): SGHDT, YYEEEE. The CDR3 extends over 15 amino acids. Trimming stripped 2 bases from V and 0 bases from J, with 9 bases between. The CDR3: CASSFGPLAKNIQYF. The DNA of the CDR3 is TGTGCCAGCAGCTTCGGGCCTCTAGCCAAAAACATTCAGTACTTC.

The chain combines TRBV19 with TRBJ1-1, with D possibly TRBD1 on 5 matching bases. The V end lost 5 bases, the J end lost 4 bases, and 11 bases lay between the germline ends. The germline V gene has CDR1 LNHDA and CDR2 SQIVND (reference sequence). The CDR3 runs to 13 residues. DNA for the CDR3: TGTGCCAGTAGTCTTTATCAGGGCACTGAAGCTTTCTTT. The encoded protein is CASSLYQGTEAFF.

The chain recombines TRBV10-3 with TRBJ2-7; D is unclear. V was cut by 0 bases and J by 2 bases, with 8 bases left in between. CDR3 length equals 14 residues. Germline loops: CDR1 ENHRY, CDR2 SYGVKD. The CDR3 region is CAISESPATYEQYF. The CDR3 nucleotides are TGTGCCATCAGTGAGTCACCGGCAACCTACGAGCAGTACTTC.

The CDR3 DNA is TGTGCCAGCAGCTTAGGGGCTAGCGGGGGGCCCGGGGAGACCCAGTACTTC. It codes for CASSLGASGGPGETQYF. The chain uses TRBV7-9 and TRBJ2-5; 11 nucleotides align to TRBD2. V shed 1 base, J shed 5 bases, and the junction held 9 bases outside the gene matches. The CDR3 totals 17 residues. Germline V lookup: CDR1 SEHNR, CDR2 FQNEAQ (reference sequence).